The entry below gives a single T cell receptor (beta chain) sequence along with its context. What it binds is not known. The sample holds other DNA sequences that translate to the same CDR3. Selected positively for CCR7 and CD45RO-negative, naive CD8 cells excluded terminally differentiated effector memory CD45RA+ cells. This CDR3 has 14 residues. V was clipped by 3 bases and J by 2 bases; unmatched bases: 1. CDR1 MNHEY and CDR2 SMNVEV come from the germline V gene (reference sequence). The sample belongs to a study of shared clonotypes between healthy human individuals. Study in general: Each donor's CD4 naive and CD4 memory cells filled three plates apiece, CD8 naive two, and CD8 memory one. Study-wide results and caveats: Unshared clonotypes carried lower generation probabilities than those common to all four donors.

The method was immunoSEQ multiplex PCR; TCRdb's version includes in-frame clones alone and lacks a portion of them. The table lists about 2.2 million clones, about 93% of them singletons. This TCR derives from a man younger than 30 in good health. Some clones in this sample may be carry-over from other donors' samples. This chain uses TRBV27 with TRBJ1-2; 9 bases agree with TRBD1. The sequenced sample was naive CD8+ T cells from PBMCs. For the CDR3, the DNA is TGTGCCAGCAGTTTCACAGGGGGCAACTATGGCTACACCTTC. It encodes CASSFTGGNYGYTF.